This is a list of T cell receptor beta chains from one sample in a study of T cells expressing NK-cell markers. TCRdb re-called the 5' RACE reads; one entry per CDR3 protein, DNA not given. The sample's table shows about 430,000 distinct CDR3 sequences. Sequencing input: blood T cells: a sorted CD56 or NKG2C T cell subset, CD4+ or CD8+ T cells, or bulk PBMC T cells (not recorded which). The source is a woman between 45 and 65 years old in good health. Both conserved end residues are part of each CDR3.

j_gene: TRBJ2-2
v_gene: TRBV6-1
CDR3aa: CASSEGLSAGELFF

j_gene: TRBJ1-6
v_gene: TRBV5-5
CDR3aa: CASSLADRTPLHF

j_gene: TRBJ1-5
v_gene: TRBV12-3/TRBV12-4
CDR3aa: CASSFLAPGTRGNQPQHF

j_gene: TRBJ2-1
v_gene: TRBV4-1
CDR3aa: CASRGLAGLYNEQFF

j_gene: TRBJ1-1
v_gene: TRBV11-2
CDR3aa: CASSSQGPLTELNTEAFF

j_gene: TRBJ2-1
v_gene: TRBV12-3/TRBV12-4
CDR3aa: CASTPPGRGSRFF

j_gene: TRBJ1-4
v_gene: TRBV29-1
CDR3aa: CSVLGYNEKLFF

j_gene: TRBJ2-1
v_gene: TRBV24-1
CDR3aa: CATSDLAASYNEQFF

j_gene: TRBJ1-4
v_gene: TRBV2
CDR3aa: CASSVHRLGDRGFQPEKLFF

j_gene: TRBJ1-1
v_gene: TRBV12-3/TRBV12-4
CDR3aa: CASSRTGGDTEAFF

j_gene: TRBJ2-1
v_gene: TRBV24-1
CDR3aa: CATSPLSGGDEQFF

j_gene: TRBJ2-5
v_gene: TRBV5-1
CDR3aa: CASSSRPRARETQYF

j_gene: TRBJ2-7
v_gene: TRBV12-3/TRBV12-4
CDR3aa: CASSLGRGGGYEQYF

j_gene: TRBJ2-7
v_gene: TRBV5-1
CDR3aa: CASSYRAESSYEQYF

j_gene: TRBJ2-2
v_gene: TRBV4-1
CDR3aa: CASRGRDRPGELFF

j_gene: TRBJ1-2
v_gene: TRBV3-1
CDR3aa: CASSPRTSEYGYTF

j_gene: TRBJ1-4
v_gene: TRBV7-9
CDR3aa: CASTPGGREKLFF

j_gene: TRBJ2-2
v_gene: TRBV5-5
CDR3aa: CASGGLAFGELFF

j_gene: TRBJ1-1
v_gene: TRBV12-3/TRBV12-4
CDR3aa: CASKDQGLGNTEAFF

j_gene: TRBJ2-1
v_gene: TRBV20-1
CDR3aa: CSARGATTNEQFF

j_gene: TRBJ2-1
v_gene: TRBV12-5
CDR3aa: CASGLGAQRDEQFF

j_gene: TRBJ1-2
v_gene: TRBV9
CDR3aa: CASSATGTGVGYTF

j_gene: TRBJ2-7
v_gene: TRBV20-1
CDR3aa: CSILTPRAGRSYEQYF

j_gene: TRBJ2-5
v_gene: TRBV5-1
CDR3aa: CASSFSSGSQTQYF

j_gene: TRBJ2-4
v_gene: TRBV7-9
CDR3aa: CASSLEGYIQYF

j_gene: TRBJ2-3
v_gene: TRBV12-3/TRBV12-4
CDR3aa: CASSSDRGLVDTQYF

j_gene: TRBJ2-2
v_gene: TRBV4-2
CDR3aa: CASSQGIKTGTSGRRGELFF

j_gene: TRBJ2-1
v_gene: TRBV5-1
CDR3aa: CASSLGGTRGYNEQFF

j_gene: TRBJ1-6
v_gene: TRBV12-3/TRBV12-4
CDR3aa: CASSLKGAGNSPLHF

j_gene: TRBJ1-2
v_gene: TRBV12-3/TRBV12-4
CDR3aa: CAIRDPKQNYGYTF

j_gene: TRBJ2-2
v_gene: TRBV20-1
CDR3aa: CSARDSLGGAYTGELFF

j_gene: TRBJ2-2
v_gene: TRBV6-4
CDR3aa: CASSDTDRAGELFF

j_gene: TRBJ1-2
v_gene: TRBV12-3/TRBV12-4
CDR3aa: CASSLGKATNGYTF

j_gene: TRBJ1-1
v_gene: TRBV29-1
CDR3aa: CSVAVTGLDTEAFF

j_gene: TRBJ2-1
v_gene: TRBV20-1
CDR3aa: CSPDPGSLPGSYNEQFF

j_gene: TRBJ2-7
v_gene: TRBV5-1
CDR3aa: CASSIGGQGVYEQYF

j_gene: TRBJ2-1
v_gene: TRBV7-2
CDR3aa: CASSRRGGEQFF

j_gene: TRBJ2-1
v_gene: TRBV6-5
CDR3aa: CASRGRVFGEQFF

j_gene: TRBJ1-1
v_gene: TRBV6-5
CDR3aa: CASSYSFSGATEAFF

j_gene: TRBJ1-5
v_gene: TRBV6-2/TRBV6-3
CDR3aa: CASRKLGGQPQHF

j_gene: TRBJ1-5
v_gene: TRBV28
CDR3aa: CASSFVGPGRPQHF

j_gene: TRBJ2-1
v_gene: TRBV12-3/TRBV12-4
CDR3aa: CASTLSGFSYNEQFF

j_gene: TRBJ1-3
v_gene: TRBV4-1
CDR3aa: CASSQEFKGARGNTIYF

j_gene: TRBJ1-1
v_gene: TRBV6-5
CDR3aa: CATAPFGGQTEAFF

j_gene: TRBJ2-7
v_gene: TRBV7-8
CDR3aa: CASSRDGQGDEQYF

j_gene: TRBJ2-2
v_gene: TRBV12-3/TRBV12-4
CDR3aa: CASSSLLSGRLDGELFF

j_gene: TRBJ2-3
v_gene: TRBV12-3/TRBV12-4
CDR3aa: CASSLSLAESTDTQYF